The source of this T cell receptor (beta chain) is a study of identical twins. Points from the study as a whole: Memory repertoires lacked the insertion deficit that abundant cord blood beta clonotypes showed.

CDR3 length: 14 amino acids. V was trimmed by 4 bases and J by 2 bases, leaving 10 bases between them. Germline V lookup: CDR1 SGHRS, CDR2 YFSETQ. Template switching created a universal primer site, and the cDNA included unique molecular identifiers. TCRdb reprocessed the 5' RACE reads with MiXCR, giving one entry per CDR3 protein. The table records about 530,000 distinct CDR3 sequences, approximately 14% of them present only once. With respect to this clonotype: The antigen is unknown.

This sample was also put to use in a study of yellow fever vaccine responses in identical twins.

The chain carries TRBV5-1 and TRBJ2-1, with D uncertain. Sequencing was performed on CD4+ T cells sorted from blood. This clonotype was obtained from a woman aged 18 to 35 in good health. The CDR3: CASSQGNPYNEQFF. CDR3 nucleotide sequence: TGCGCCAGCAGCCAAGGTAACCCCTACAATGAGCAGTTCTTC.